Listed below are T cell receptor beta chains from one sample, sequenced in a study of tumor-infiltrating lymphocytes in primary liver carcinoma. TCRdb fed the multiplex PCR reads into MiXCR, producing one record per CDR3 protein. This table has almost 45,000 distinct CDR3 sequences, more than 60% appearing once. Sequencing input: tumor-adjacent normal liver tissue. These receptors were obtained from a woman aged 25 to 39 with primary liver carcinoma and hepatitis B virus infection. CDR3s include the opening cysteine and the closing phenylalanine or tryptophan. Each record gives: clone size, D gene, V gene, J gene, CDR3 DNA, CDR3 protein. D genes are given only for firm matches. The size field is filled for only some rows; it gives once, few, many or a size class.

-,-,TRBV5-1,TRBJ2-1,TGCGCCAGCAGCCAAGGGACCAGCAGGAGAGGCAATGAGCAGTTCTTC,CASSQGTSRRGNEQFF
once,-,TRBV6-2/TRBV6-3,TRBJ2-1,TGTGCCAGCAGCCTAACTGGACAGTTCTACAATGAGCAGTTATTC,CASSLTGQFYNEQLF
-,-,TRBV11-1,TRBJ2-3,TGTGCAAGCAGCTTGCTGTTGCAGGGAGATACGCAGTATTTT,CASSLLLQGDTQYF
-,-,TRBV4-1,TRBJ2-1,TGCGCCAGCAATCAAGAATGGGTCCCCCAGAGCTCCTACAAAGAGCAGTTCTTC,CASNQEWVPQSSYKEQFF
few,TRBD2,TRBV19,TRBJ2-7,TGTGCCAGTAGTATAGCCGGGAGGGTCTACGAGCAGTACTTC,CASSIAGRVYEQYF
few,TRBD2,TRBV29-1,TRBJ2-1,TGCAGCGTCGAAGGGACGGGACTAGCGGCTCAGCAGTTCTTC,CSVEGTGLAAQQFF
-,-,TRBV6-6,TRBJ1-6,TGTTCCAGCAGCACCAACTCGCCCCTCCACTTT,CSSSTNSPLHF
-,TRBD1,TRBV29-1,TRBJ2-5,TGCAGCGTCGGGACAGTGAGGGAGACCCAGTACTTC,CSVGTVRETQYF
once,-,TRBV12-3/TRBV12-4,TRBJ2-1,TGTGCCACCAGCCGGGTGGGCTCGCAGTTCTTC,CATSRVGSQFF
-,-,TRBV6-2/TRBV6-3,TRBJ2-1,TGTGCCAGCAGTTACTGGCCGCAGAGAGCAAAGAATGACCAGTTCTTC,CASSYWPQRAKNDQFF
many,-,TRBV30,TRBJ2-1,TGTGCCTGGAGTTCTGGGACCCTCGTGGGGAATGAGCAGTTCTTC,CAWSSGTLVGNEQFF
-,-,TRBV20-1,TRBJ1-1,TGCAGAGCTAGGACGCCGGGGACAACATCTGAAGCTTTCTTT,CRARTPGTTSEAFF
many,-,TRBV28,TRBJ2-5,TGTGCCAGCAGCCCCCTAGGGGTAGAAGAGACCCAGTACTTC,CASSPLGVEETQYF
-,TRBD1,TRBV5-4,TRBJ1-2,TGTGCCAGCAGCACTGGACAGGGGAGCTATGGCTACACCTTC,CASSTGQGSYGYTF
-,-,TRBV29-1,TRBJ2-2,TGCAGCGTTGATGGTTGGACCTGGGAGCTGTTTTTT,CSVDGWTWELFF